This T cell receptor (beta chain) derives from a study of blood T cell repertoires in COVID-19. Study in general: Italy, Spain and the United States were the sources of the convalescent and acute COVID-19 samples. The analysed material was cDNA or gDNA that came from T cells, B-cell-depleted T cells, or PBMCs.

Germline CDR1 reads MNHEY; CDR2 reads SVGEGT. Trimming cost V 0 bases and J 2 bases, with 7 bases left between them. The CDR3 totals 14 residues. The data were produced by immunoSEQ multiplex PCR, yet TCRdb's version contains in-frame clones alone and is incomplete. The table shows hundreds of thousands of clones, with roughly 86% occurring only once. The rearrangement links TRBV6-2 or TRBV6-3 to TRBJ1-1; maybe TRBD1 (5 bases). Sample: peripheral blood. The receptor's source is a man between 65 and 80 years old with acute or convalescent COVID-19. The CDR3 DNA is TGTGCCAGCAGTTACTCGACAGAAAACACTGAAGCTTTCTTT. Translation gives CASSYSTENTEAFF.